A single T cell receptor beta chain is shown here with its context. This CDR3 has 16 residues. Germline V gene sequence: CDR1 SGHDN, CDR2 FVKESK. Trimming took off 4 bases at V and 3 bases at J, with 15 bases between the two ends. The record originates from a study of blood T cell repertoires in COVID-19. Overall study context: The samples span acute and convalescent COVID-19 from the United States, Italy and Spain. From T cells, B-cell-depleted T cells, or PBMCs came the material, which was cDNA or gDNA.

The table came from immunoSEQ multiplex PCR; TCRdb's copy has only in-frame clones and leaves some out. Among around 170,000 clones, 80% to 90% were seen once, and the ten largest hold about an eighth. During active infection, Seattle patients enrolled and were then monitored through disease. The sequenced sample consisted of peripheral blood. V and J are TRBV14 and TRBJ2-2; possibly TRBD2 for D (6 bases). The source of this sequence is a woman aged 80 or over with COVID-19, enrolled during active disease. The CDR3 loop is CASSPTAGIYTGELFF. DNA for the CDR3: TGTGCCAGCAGCCCTACGGCGGGGATATACACCGGGGAGCTGTTTTTT.